Below, 24 T cell receptor beta chains from the same sample are listed, as sequenced in a study of response to subunit inactivated influenza vaccine. One entry per CDR3 protein, called by TCRdb with MiXCR from the RT-PCR reads. The sample has 650,000 to 800,000 distinct CDR3 sequences; roughly 14% are singletons. The specimen comprised PBMCs from blood, sampled less than 15 days before vaccination. The receptors shown here come from a middle-aged man who received an inactivated influenza vaccine.

The chain recombines TRBV15 with TRBJ2-7; D perhaps matches TRBD1 (5 bases). CDR1 is LNHNV, CDR2 YYDKDF, per germline (reference sequence). Trimming removed 0 bases at V and 0 bases at J, with 12 bases between. The CDR3 contains 16 residues. The CDR3 nucleotides are TGTGCCACCAGCAGAGATCGGACACCTAGCTCCTACGAGCAGTACTTC. Amino acids: CATSRDRTPSSYEQYF.

This clonotype was seen a handful of times. The chain has TRBV6-1 and TRBJ2-6, with TRBD1 as a possible D gene (7 bases). From germline, CDR1 is MNHNS and CDR2 SASEGT. The CDR3 totals 15 residues. Trimming stripped 11 bases from V and 0 bases from J, with 14 bases between. In DNA, the CDR3 is TGTGCCGTACGACAGGGACTCTCTGGGGCCAACGTCCTGACTTTC. Translating gives CAVRQGLSGANVLTF.

This chain connects TRBV27 to TRBJ2-7; 11 bases fit TRBD1. Germline V gene sequence: CDR1 MNHEY, CDR2 SMNVEV (reference sequence). The CDR3 has 14 residues. V lost 7 bases to trimming and J lost 5 bases; unmatched junction nucleotides: 7. CDR3 protein: CASTFGTGGNEQYF. The DNA for the CDR3 is TGTGCCAGCACCTTCGGGACAGGGGGAAACGAGCAGTACTTC.

This clonotype was seen a handful of times. V and J are TRBV19 and TRBJ1-5; maybe TRBD1 (6 bases). Trimming removed 6 bases from V and 0 bases from J, with 12 bases in between. This CDR3 is built from 15 residues. Germline V lookup: CDR1 LNHDA, CDR2 SQIVND (reference sequence). The CDR3 DNA reads as TGTGCCAGTAGCACCAGGGGAACTAGCAATCAGCCCCAGCATTTT. Residues: CASSTRGTSNQPQHF.

The chain recombines TRBV5-1 with TRBJ2-7; 7 nucleotides align to TRBD1. CDR1 and CDR2 (germline): SGHRS, YFSETQ. The trim removed 4 bases at V and 2 bases at J, leaving 9 bases unmatched. The CDR3 sequence is 15 residues long. DNA for the CDR3: TGCGCCAGCAGCGACGCCGGGACAGCTACCTACGAGCAGTACTTC. This codes for CASSDAGTATYEQYF. Full variable domain (rest looked up from reference TRBV5-1 and TRBJ2-7): KAGVTQTPRYLIKTRGQQVTLSCSPISGHRSVSWYQQTPGQGLQFLFEYFSETQRNKGNFPGRFSGRQFSNSRSEMNVSTLELGDSALYLCASSDAGTATYEQYFGPGTRLTVT.

This clonotype was found a few times. The chain carries TRBV24-1 and TRBJ2-1, with D unclear. Germline loops: CDR1 KGHDR, CDR2 SFDVKD. The ends were cut back, 1 base at V and 0 bases at J, with 6 bases in the middle. The CDR3 totals 15 residues. Here the CDR3 reads CATSDFGSSYNEQFF. CDR3 bases: TGTGCCACCAGTGATTTTGGCAGCTCCTACAATGAGCAGTTCTTC.

This clonotype was seen a few times. The V gene is TRBV20-1, the J gene TRBJ2-5; 11 bases line up with TRBD2. V lost 2 bases and J lost 5; bases outside the gene matches: 10. There are 16 residues in the CDR3. Germline V gene lookup returns CDR1 DFQATT and CDR2 SNEGSKA (reference sequence). The CDR3 spells CSARLGSGGAFETQYF. The CDR3 DNA sequence: TGCAGTGCTAGATTGGGTAGCGGGGGGGCATTCGAGACCCAGTACTTC.

The chain uses TRBV5-1 and TRBJ1-2, with D tentatively TRBD1 (5 bases). This CDR3 region has 12 residues. The V and J ends lost 4 bases and 3 bases respectively, with 7 bases between them. Germline V gives CDR1 SGHRS, CDR2 YFSETQ. The CDR3 DNA follows: TGCGCCAGCAGCCCAGGGTACTATGGCTACACCTTC. As protein: CASSPGYYGYTF.

This clonotype has a count of ten or more. The chain is built from TRBV29-1 and TRBJ1-2; TRBD1 might be the D (6 bases). Germline values: CDR1 SQVTM, CDR2 ANQGSEA. This CDR3 spans 14 amino acids. Trimming left V 6 bases short and J 0 bases short, with 14 bases between. The DNA of the CDR3 is TGCAGCGTCGCAGGGGACAACCCTAACTATGGCTACACCTTC. Translating gives CSVAGDNPNYGYTF. The full variable domain, with the rest looked up from reference TRBV29-1 and TRBJ1-2, is SAVISQKPSRDICQRGTSLTIQCQVDSQVTMMFWYRQQPGQSLTLIATANQGSEATYESGFVIDKFPISRPNLTFSTLTVSNMSPEDSSIYLCSVAGDNPNYGYTFGSGTRLTVV.

There are a few counts of this clonotype. V is TRBV4-1 and J is TRBJ2-3; 14 nucleotides match TRBD2. The CDR3 length is 17 residues. The germline V gene encodes CDR1 MGHRA and CDR2 YSYEKL. V lost 6 bases to trimming and J lost 7 bases; unmatched junction nucleotides: 12. This CDR3 is CASSLTAGTSGSYTQYF. The CDR3 nucleotides read TGCGCCAGCAGTCTTACGGCCGGGACTAGCGGGAGTTATACGCAGTATTTT.

In this sample, this clonotype turned up many times. The chain links TRBV20-1 to TRBJ1-2; D gene uncertain. This CDR3 has 13 amino acids. The ends were cut back, 0 bases at V and 8 bases at J, with 13 bases in the middle. Germline V gene data show CDR1 as DFQATT and CDR2 as SNEGSKA (reference sequence). The CDR3 sequence is CSARDHRHWGYTF. The CDR3 region has the DNA TGCAGTGCTAGAGATCACCGGCATTGGGGCTACACCTTC.

This sequence joins TRBV18 and TRBJ2-5; the D is unclear. The CDR3 has 13 amino acids. The ends were cut back, 4 bases at V and 1 base at J, with 7 bases in the middle. CDR1 is KGHSH and CDR2 is LQKENI in the germline V gene. In DNA, the CDR3 is TGTGCCAGCTCACGATCAACCCAAGAGACCCAGTACTTC. Translation gives CASSRSTQETQYF.

The V gene is TRBV10-3, the J gene TRBJ1-2, with 7 bases that match TRBD1. The germline V gene has CDR1 ENHRY and CDR2 SYGVKD. The CDR3 runs 18 residues. Trimming cost V 3 bases and J 4 bases; bases outside gene matches: 17. CDR3 DNA sequence: TGTGCCATCAGTGACTCAGACAGGGATCGGTGCGTGGGCTATGGCTACACCTTC. The encoded protein is CAISDSDRDRCVGYGYTF.

This clonotype was observed many times. The chain combines TRBV3-1 with TRBJ2-7; the D is unclear. This CDR3 region has 12 residues. Trimming removed 4 bases from V and 4 bases from J, with 8 bases in between. CDR1 is LGHDT, CDR2 YNNKEL, per germline (reference sequence). In DNA, the CDR3 is TGTGCCAGCAGCCGATTAAATTACGAGCAGTACTTC. This codes for CASSRLNYEQYF.

This clonotype has a handful of counts. The chain combines TRBV20-1 with TRBJ2-7, with unresolved D. Germline loops: CDR1 DFQATT, CDR2 SNEGSKA (reference sequence). V was shortened by 6 bases and J by 2 bases, with 14 bases between the two germline ends. The CDR3 has 13 residues. The CDR3, as DNA: TGCAGTGCCAAAACAGCGCAGACCTACGAGCAGTACTTC. Its protein product is CSAKTAQTYEQYF.

This sequence joins TRBV20-1 and TRBJ2-5; D is undetermined. The V gene's germline CDR1 is DFQATT and CDR2 SNEGSKA (reference sequence). The CDR3 is 10 amino acids. V was trimmed by 1 base and J by 9 bases, leaving 6 bases between them. This CDR3 is CSARVNAQYF. The CDR3, as DNA: TGCAGTGCTAGAGTGAATGCCCAGTACTTC.

The chain employs TRBV7-2 and TRBJ2-5; 8 positions match TRBD2. The CDR3 runs 16 residues. In germline, CDR1 is SGHTA, CDR2 FQGNSA. V was clipped by 5 bases and J by 4 bases; unmatched bases: 12. DNA of the CDR3: TGTGCCAGCAGCCCCTTTCGTACGGCGGGAGGAGAGACCCAGTACTTC. As protein: CASSPFRTAGGETQYF.

The genes are TRBV5-1 and TRBJ2-6; D unresolved. CDR1 is SGHRS, CDR2 YFSETQ, per germline. The CDR3 extends over 18 amino acids. V was clipped by 2 bases and J by 0 bases, with 15 bases between them. The CDR3, as DNA: TGCGCCAGCAGCTTTACAACCAGTTTCCACTCTGGGGCCAACGTCCTGACTTTC. Protein product: CASSFTTSFHSGANVLTF.

The V and J genes are TRBV19 and TRBJ2-5, with D hard to call. Trimming removed 5 bases at V and 2 bases at J, with 18 bases between. The CDR3 is 16 residues long. Germline CDR1 and CDR2: LNHDA and SQIVND (reference sequence). In DNA form, the CDR3 reads TGTGCCAGTAGTCCCCGAGGATTTGGCATGCAAGAGACCCAGTACTTC. Translation gives CASSPRGFGMQETQYF.

Ten or more counts support this clonotype. The J gene is TRBJ2-3, the V gene TRBV12-3 or TRBV12-4, with 10 bases that match TRBD2. This CDR3 comprises 15 residues. J gave up 4 bases and V 6 bases, and 7 bases lay outside the gene matches. This chain's CDR3 is CASSRRAGGPDTQYF. For the CDR3, the DNA is TGTGCCAGCAGCCGAAGAGCGGGGGGGCCAGATACGCAGTATTTT.

In this sample, this clonotype turned up many times. The J gene is TRBJ2-1, the V gene TRBV20-1; 7 positions agree with TRBD2. Per the germline V gene, CDR1 is DFQATT and CDR2 is SNEGSKA (reference sequence). The length of the CDR3 is 14 residues. J gave up 0 bases and V 5 bases, and 4 bases lay outside the gene matches. Here the CDR3 DNA reads TGCAGTGCTCCGACTAGCCACTCCTACAATGAGCAGTTCTTC. Amino acid sequence: CSAPTSHSYNEQFF.

This chain joins TRBV25-1 and TRBJ2-1; no clear D. V gave up 3 bases and J gave up 0 bases, with 9 bases separating them. The germline V gene encodes CDR1 MGHDK and CDR2 SYGVNS. CDR3 length: 15 residues. This CDR3 is CASSDTTTSYNEQFF. In nucleotides, the CDR3 is TGTGCCAGCAGTGACACCACCACCTCCTACAATGAGCAGTTCTTC.

The table lists this clonotype with a few counts. The chain joins TRBV30 to TRBJ2-7; 10 nucleotides match TRBD2. The CDR3 has 15 residues. The germline V gene has CDR1 GTSNPN and CDR2 SVGIG (reference sequence). V gave up 5 bases and J gave up 0 bases; unmatched junction bases: 7. The DNA for the CDR3 is TGTGCCTGGCAGACTAGCGGGCTTACCTCCTACGAGCAGTACTTC. Amino acid sequence: CAWQTSGLTSYEQYF.

This chain connects TRBV5-1 to TRBJ1-1, with TRBD1 matching 7 bases. This CDR3 is built from 15 residues. CDR1 and CDR2 (germline): SGHRS, YFSETQ. The trim removed 2 bases at V and 0 bases at J, leaving 4 bases unmatched. The CDR3 region is CASSLGTALNTEAFF. The CDR3, as DNA: TGCGCCAGCAGCTTAGGGACAGCGCTGAACACTGAAGCTTTCTTT.